The 16 T cell receptor beta chains below all came from one sample that was sequenced in a study of STAT3 mutations in large granular lymphocyte leukemia. The antigens for these receptors are not known. General study results and limits: Every T-LGLL patient had at least one immunodominant TCRbeta clonotype.

The assay was immunoSEQ multiplex PCR, and TCRdb's table has in-frame clones only and misses some. Counted here are tens of thousands of clones, around 85% occurring once; the ten biggest clones make up roughly 12%. Material: peripheral blood mononuclear cells. The receptors were sampled from a man between 60 and 75 years old with T-cell large granular lymphocyte leukemia. Some clones in this sample may be carry-over from other donors' samples.

V and J are TRBV5-6 and TRBJ2-2; no firm D call. This CDR3 comprises 14 residues. V was cut by 2 bases and J by 5 bases, with 10 bases left in between. Germline CDR1 is SGHDT and CDR2 is YYEEEE. The CDR3 sequence: CASSFPGWTGELFF. CDR3 bases: TGTGCCAGCAGCTTTCCAGGATGGACCGGGGAGCTGTTTTTT.

This clone has only a few counts. The chain combines TRBV30 with TRBJ2-1, with D maybe TRBD2 (7 bases). CDR3 length: 11 amino acids. The germline V gene has CDR1 GTSNPN and CDR2 SVGIG (reference sequence). V was pared by 4 bases and J by 14 bases, with 15 bases between. In DNA, the CDR3 is TGTGCCTGGAAACGGGGGGAGGGGGAGTTCTTC. Protein: CAWKRGEGEFF.

The chain employs TRBV5-1 and TRBJ2-7, with unresolved D. The V gene's germline CDR1 is SGHRS and CDR2 YFSETQ. Between the trimmed V and J ends, which lost 2 bases and 5 bases, there was a span of 5 bases. The CDR3 contains 11 residues. The CDR3 is CASSFGNEQYF. In DNA form, the CDR3 reads TGCGCCAGCAGCTTCGGTAACGAGCAGTACTTC. The full variable domain, with the rest looked up from reference TRBV5-1 and TRBJ2-7, is KAGVTQTPRYLIKTRGQQVTLSCSPISGHRSVSWYQQTPGQGLQFLFEYFSETQRNKGNFPGRFSGRQFSNSRSEMNVSTLELGDSALYLCASSFGNEQYFGPGTRLTVT.

The chain has TRBV27 and TRBJ1-5; no clear D gene. Germline V lookup: CDR1 MNHEY, CDR2 SMNVEV (reference sequence). V was shortened by 4 bases and J by 5 bases, with 15 bases between the two germline ends. The CDR3 has 15 amino acids. As DNA, the CDR3 is TGTGCCAGCAGTTCGGAGGGTGGTCGGTATCAGCCCCAGCATTTT. Encoded protein: CASSSEGGRYQPQHF.

The chain is built from TRBV4-3 and TRBJ2-6; D perhaps matches TRBD2 (7 bases). Trimming removed 3 bases from V and 0 bases from J, with 15 bases in between. The CDR3 consists of 18 residues. Germline V gene lookup returns CDR1 LGHNA and CDR2 YSLEER. CDR3 nucleotide sequence: TGCGCCAGCAGCCAGGGAGGGGGGACCAGCTCTGGGGCCAACGTCCTGACTTTC. Translation gives CASSQGGGTSSGANVLTF.

This chain links TRBV2 with TRBJ2-3; 8 bases fit TRBD1. V gave up 2 bases and J gave up 6 bases; unmatched junction bases: 7. The germline V gene encodes CDR1 SNHLY and CDR2 FYNNEI. The CDR3 has 15 amino acids. The CDR3 is CASSELQGETDTQYF. CDR3 in DNA: TGTGCCAGCAGTGAACTACAGGGGGAGACTGATACGCAGTATTTT.

This clone was counted a single time. For the CDR3, the DNA is TGTGCCACCAGCAGAGGCGGGACAGGGACCCAGCATTTT. It yields the protein CATSRGGTGTQHF. The chain has TRBV15 and TRBJ1-5; 9 bases agree with TRBD1. Trimming cost V 1 base and J 11 bases; bases outside gene matches: 3. The CDR3 sequence is 13 residues long. The germline gives CDR1 LNHNV, CDR2 YYDKDF (reference sequence).

The genes are TRBV9 and TRBJ1-4; the match to TRBD1 covers 12 bases. With 0 bases clipped from V and 0 bases from J, the junction kept 3 bases outside the gene matches. CDR1 and CDR2 (germline): SGDLS, YYNGEE. The CDR3 totals 18 residues. The CDR3 spells CASSVGGTGGPTNEKLFF. The DNA for the CDR3 is TGTGCCAGCAGCGTAGGTGGGACAGGGGGCCCAACTAATGAAAAACTGTTTTTT.

The rearrangement joins TRBV9 to TRBJ2-3, with D tentatively TRBD1 (5 bases). The germline V gene encodes CDR1 SGDLS and CDR2 YYNGEE. V lost 4 bases, J lost 3 bases, and 15 bases lay in between. The CDR3 extends over 15 amino acids. The CDR3 sequence: CASSTLLSGTDTQYF. CDR3 bases: TGTGCCAGCAGCACCCTCCTCTCAGGGACAGATACGCAGTATTTT.

This clone was detected only a few times. The genes are TRBV2 and TRBJ2-7; 8 nucleotides align to TRBD2. Germline V gene data show CDR1 as SNHLY and CDR2 as FYNNEI. CDR3 size: 14 residues. The V and J ends lost 4 bases and 3 bases, in that order; junction bases with no gene match: 5. The DNA of the CDR3 is TGTGCCAGCAGTGTACAAGCGGGAGACTACGAGCAGTACTTC. The encoded protein is CASSVQAGDYEQYF.

The CDR3 nucleotides read TGTGCCAGCAGTGGTATTAGGGGCAATCAGCCCCAGCATTTT. Amino acids: CASSGIRGNQPQHF. The chain joins TRBV2 to TRBJ1-5; no definite D call. V gave up 4 bases and J gave up 2 bases, with 9 bases separating them. In germline, CDR1 is SNHLY, CDR2 FYNNEI. CDR3 length: 14 residues.

The table lists this clone with a few counts. The genes are TRBV7-3 and TRBJ1-1; 7 positions agree with TRBD1. The J segment lost 2 bases and the V segment lost 2 bases, leaving 5 bases of the junction unmatched. The V gene's germline CDR1 is SGHTA and CDR2 FQGTGA. The CDR3 extends over 15 amino acids. CDR3: CASSLVGQRNTEAFF. Here the CDR3 DNA reads TGTGCCAGCAGCTTAGTGGGACAGCGAAACACTGAAGCTTTCTTT.

This clone was seen a few times. V and J are TRBV9 and TRBJ1-1; no definite D call. CDR1 is SGDLS, CDR2 YYNGEE, per germline. The CDR3 runs to 14 residues. V gave up 0 bases and J gave up 2 bases, with 8 bases separating them. The CDR3 reads CASSVGLGNTEAFF. DNA for the CDR3: TGTGCCAGCAGCGTAGGTTTAGGTAACACTGAAGCTTTCTTT.

The chain combines TRBV2 with TRBJ2-1, with D uncertain. The CDR3 length is 12 residues. Germline V gives CDR1 SNHLY, CDR2 FYNNEI. Trimming cost V 4 bases and J 8 bases, with 9 bases left between them. CDR3 DNA: TGTGCCAGCAGTGGCTTAGGAGATGAGCAGTTCTTC. Its translation: CASSGLGDEQFF.

The rearrangement uses TRBV18 and TRBJ1-4; TRBD1 matches at 9 bases. Trimming cost V 4 bases and J 7 bases; bases outside gene matches: 1. Germline assignment: CDR1 KGHSH and CDR2 LQKENI. The CDR3 is 13 amino acids. CDR3 bases: TGTGCCAGCTCACGGGACAGGGCTGAAAAACTGTTTTTT. Amino acids: CASSRDRAEKLFF. The whole variable domain, filled in from reference TRBV18 and TRBJ1-4, reads NAGVMQNPRHLVRRRGQEARLRCSPMKGHSHVYWYRQLPEEGLKFMVYLQKENIIDESGMPKERFSAEFPKEGPSILRIQQVVRGDSAAYFCASSRDRAEKLFFGSGTQLSVL.

The chain uses TRBV5-1 and TRBJ2-1; D not resolved. Germline CDR1 SGHRS, CDR2 YFSETQ. V lost 4 bases to trimming and J lost 7 bases, with 12 bases between them. This CDR3 is built from 13 residues. CDR3 DNA: TGCGCCAGCAGCCTGGGGTCCGAGAATGAGCAGTTCTTC. It is translated as CASSLGSENEQFF.